This T cell receptor beta chain was sequenced in a study of tumor and adjacent non-tumor tissue in lung cancer. Study-level information: Aged roughly 31 to 76 years, patients included 10 men and several women with stage I to III disease. Around 4.4 million productive TCRbeta reads were obtained per sample on average. The study, taken as a whole, reports: Patients with more diverse tumor TCRs had worse survival. Significantly higher TCR diversity was found in tumor than normal lung.

TCRbeta libraries were built with three rounds of nested PCR, modified from ARM-PCR. MiXCR, run by TCRdb on the multiplex PCR reads, gives a single entry per CDR3 protein. Of approximately 68,000 distinct CDR3 sequences in the sample, roughly three quarters were seen once. The count of this clonotype is one. What it binds is unknown. The junction does not match germline at one end; this may be a read error. No cell sorting was done before RNA was extracted from the tissue. Distant lung tissue was collected more than 3 cm away from the tumor edge. The CDR3 extends over 17 amino acids. The source is a man aged 55 to 69 with non-small cell lung cancer. V is TRBV12-3 or TRBV12-4 and J is TRBJ2-3; TRBD2 matches at 11 bases. The sample consisted of distant non-tumor lung tissue. For the CDR3, the DNA is TGTGCCAGCAGTTTGGGATTAGCGGGAGGGAGCATAGATACACAGTATTTT. Translating gives CASSLGLAGGSIDTQYF.